This T cell receptor beta chain was documented in a study of identical twins. Points from the study as a whole: Weaker excess twin sharing was observed in beta out-of-frame sequences. Findings depended on cross-sectional statistics rather than tracking the same donors. Reduced insertions were recorded for abundant cord blood beta clonotypes, with no such pattern in memory repertoires.

The CDR3 is made up of 14 amino acids. Germline lookup yields CDR1 SGHRS and CDR2 YFSETQ. The ends were cut back, 1 base at V and 1 base at J, with 8 bases in the middle. Note on this clonotype: Its target is not known.

Each CDR3 protein is one row after TCRdb ran MiXCR on the 5' RACE reads. Of hundreds of thousands of distinct CDR3 sequences in the sample, over 8.5% were seen once. Separately, the same data were catalogued under a study of yellow fever vaccine responses in identical twins.

The V call is TRBV5-1, the J call TRBJ1-1; D remains unclear. The TCR sequence derives from a woman aged 18-29 years in good health. Sequences were obtained from PBMCs. CDR3 loop: CASSLFGQNTEAFF. The DNA of the CDR3 is TGCGCCAGCAGCTTGTTTGGTCAGAACACTGAAGCTTTCTTT.